One and the same sample provided the 16 T cell receptor beta chains below, sequenced in a study of early T cells in non-severe SARS-CoV-2 infection. Via MiXCR, TCRdb re-called the 5' RACE reads, giving one row per CDR3 protein. The sample holds just over 95,000 distinct CDR3 sequences, approximately 9.9% seen once. Sequencing used whole blood. The receptors derive from an adult who was a healthcare worker with PCR-confirmed SARS-CoV-2 infection or an uninfected control (not recorded which).

The gene calls are TRBV6-6 and TRBJ1-6; tentatively, D is TRBD1 (6 bases). CDR3 length equals 16 residues. Germline CDR1 and CDR2: MNHNY and SVGAGI (reference sequence). Trimming left V 6 bases short and J 0 bases short, with 12 bases between. The CDR3 region is CASRTGTSSYNSPLHF. For the CDR3, the DNA is TGTGCCAGCAGAACCGGGACAAGCTCCTATAATTCACCCCTCCACTTT.

This clonotype was observed many times. The chain combines TRBV7-3 with TRBJ1-1; the D is unclear. This CDR3 spans 14 amino acids. V shed 5 bases and J shed 1 base, with 11 bases lying between them. CDR1 and CDR2 from the germline V gene are SGHTA and FQGTGA. The CDR3 here is CASSTTPGNTEAFF. The DNA for the CDR3 is TGTGCCAGCAGCACAACCCCAGGGAACACTGAAGCTTTCTTT.

This clonotype was seen only a few times. The chain joins TRBV29-1 to TRBJ2-3, with TRBD2 identical over 12 bases. Germline CDR1 and CDR2: SQVTM and ANQGSEA. The J segment lost 6 bases and the V segment lost 4 bases, leaving 8 bases of the junction unmatched. This CDR3 comprises 15 residues. DNA of the CDR3: TGCAGCGTTGTTCTCAGGGGGACTAGCGGGGATACGCAGTATTTT. It specifies CSVVLRGTSGDTQYF.

Ten or more counts support this clonotype. The rearrangement uses TRBV28 and TRBJ2-7, with 11 bases lining up with TRBD1. The CDR3 has 15 residues. The germline V gene has CDR1 MDHEN and CDR2 SYDVKM. V trimming: 7 bases; J trimming: 3 bases; junction bases outside the gene matches: 8. The CDR3 DNA follows: TGTGCCAGCAAACCTCCCGGGACAGGGGGCTACGAGCAGTACTTC. It is translated as CASKPPGTGGYEQYF.

This clonotype was observed many times. The CDR3 sequence is CASTLSPPDGYTF. Here the CDR3 DNA reads TGTGCCAGCACCCTATCCCCCCCGGATGGCTACACCTTC. The V call is TRBV6-6, the J call TRBJ1-2; D is ambiguous. The CDR3 is 13 residues long. V was clipped by 7 bases and J by 6 bases, with 15 bases between them. Germline-derived CDR1 and CDR2 are MNHNY and SVGAGI (reference sequence).

The CDR3 sequence: CASSLVTSEEAQYF. The CDR3 DNA sequence: TGTGCCAGCAGCTTAGTAACTTCGGAGGAGGCCCAGTACTTC. V and J are TRBV11-1 and TRBJ2-5; possibly TRBD2 for D (5 bases). The germline gives CDR1 SGHAT, CDR2 FQDESV (reference sequence). V dropped 1 base and J dropped 9 bases, with 15 bases sitting between them. The length of the CDR3 is 14 residues.

The chain employs TRBV7-9 and TRBJ2-7; D not resolved. In germline, CDR1 is SEHNR, CDR2 FQNEAQ (reference sequence). Trimming took 3 bases from V and 7 from J, leaving 13 bases between them. The length of the CDR3 is 13 residues. The DNA for the CDR3 is TGTGCCAGCAGCTTGGCACTTACAATGGAGCAGTACTTC. Translated: CASSLALTMEQYF.

This clonotype was recorded a few times. The genes are TRBV28 and TRBJ1-2; 7 bases align to TRBD1. Trimming at V came to 6 bases and at J to 2 bases, leaving 6 bases not matched to a gene. Per germline, CDR1 MDHEN and CDR2 SYDVKM. This CDR3 spans 14 amino acids. CDR3: CASSESTGNYGYTF. The CDR3 nucleotides read TGTGCCAGCAGCGAATCGACAGGGAACTATGGCTACACCTTC.

In this sample, this clonotype turned up many times. The chain combines TRBV24-1 with TRBJ1-5, with D possibly TRBD1 on 5 matching bases. The CDR3 loop spans 13 amino acids. Trimming took off 6 bases at V and 6 bases at J, with 11 bases between the two ends. Per germline, CDR1 KGHDR and CDR2 SFDVKD. The CDR3 region has the DNA TGTGCCACCAGTCGGGGGGGGTTTCAGCCCCAGCATTTT. Its protein product is CATSRGGFQPQHF.

In the case of this clonotype: A much larger clone is a single base away; this may be a read error. The rearrangement uses TRBV5-4 and TRBJ2-3, with 9 nucleotides matching TRBD2. The germline V gene encodes CDR1 SGHNT and CDR2 YYREEE (reference sequence). The CDR3 length is 15 residues. The CDR3 is CAVPLGGTSTETQYF. The CDR3, as DNA: TGTGCCGTACCGTTGGGGGGGACTAGCACAGAAACGCAGTATTTT.

This clonotype was recorded a few times. J is TRBJ2-1 and V is TRBV7-8, with 7 bases fitting TRBD2. In germline, CDR1 is SGHVS, CDR2 FQNEAQ. V gave up 5 bases and J gave up 0 bases; unmatched junction bases: 19. CDR3 length equals 20 residues. The CDR3 sequence is CASSPRAGASPASSYNEQFF. The CDR3 nucleotides are TGTGCCAGCAGCCCTAGGGCGGGAGCCAGCCCAGCCAGCTCCTACAATGAGCAGTTCTTC.

V gene TRBV29-1 combines with J gene TRBJ2-5; no clear D gene. CDR1 is SQVTM and CDR2 is ANQGSEA in the germline V gene. The CDR3 extends over 10 amino acids. Between the trimmed V and J ends, which lost 4 bases and 5 bases, there was a span of 5 bases. CDR3 sequence: CSVAIETQYF. The CDR3 DNA reads as TGCAGCGTTGCAATCGAGACCCAGTACTTC. Full variable domain (missing parts from reference TRBV29-1 and TRBJ2-5): SAVISQKPSRDICQRGTSLTIQCQVDSQVTMMFWYRQQPGQSLTLIATANQGSEATYESGFVIDKFPISRPNLTFSTLTVSNMSPEDSSIYLCSVAIETQYFGPGTRLLVL.

This rearrangement joins TRBV5-8 to TRBJ1-2; D ambiguous. Trimming cost V 0 bases and J 1 base, with 13 bases left between them. The germline CDR1 and CDR2 sequences are SGHTS and YDEGEE. The CDR3 runs 16 residues. The CDR3 loop is CASSLANSGYNYGYTF. CDR3 in DNA: TGTGCCAGCAGCTTGGCGAATTCGGGGTATAACTATGGCTACACCTTC. The variable domain in full, with the rest retrieved from reference TRBV5-8 and TRBJ1-2, is EAGVTQSPTHLIKTRGQQATLRCSPISGHTSVYWYQQALGLGLQFLLWYDEGEERNRGNFPPRFSGRQFPNYSSELNVNALELEDSALYLCASSLANSGYNYGYTFGSGTRLTVV.

This chain joins TRBV9 and TRBJ2-5, with D perhaps matching TRBD2 (6 bases). V was trimmed by 5 bases and J by 3 bases, leaving 17 bases between them. This CDR3 is built from 15 residues. In germline, CDR1 is SGDLS, CDR2 YYNGEE. The CDR3 region is CASRPSYEREETQYF. In DNA, the CDR3 is TGTGCCAGCAGGCCCTCATATGAGCGGGAAGAGACCCAGTACTTC.

This clonotype was counted at least ten times. The V and J genes are TRBV12-3 or TRBV12-4 and TRBJ2-1; D gene ambiguous. The CDR3 consists of 11 residues. Between the trimmed V and J ends, which lost 1 base and 8 bases, there was a span of 3 bases. The chain's CDR3 is CASSLGDEQFF. CDR3 nucleotides: TGTGCCAGCAGTTTAGGTGATGAGCAGTTCTTC.

Ten or more counts support this clonotype. V and J are TRBV12-3 or TRBV12-4 and TRBJ1-3, with D tentatively TRBD1 (5 bases). There are 16 residues in the CDR3. Between the trimmed V and J ends, which lost 3 bases and 2 bases, there was a span of 14 bases. CDR3 amino acids: CASSFGYGTTGNTIYF. DNA of the CDR3: TGTGCCAGCAGTTTTGGGTACGGGACGACTGGAAACACCATATATTTT.